This TCR beta chain originates from a study of T cells expressing NK-cell markers. The length of the CDR3 is 13 residues. Germline CDR1 reads SSHAT; CDR2 reads FNYEAQ (reference sequence). TCRdb re-analyzed the 5' RACE reads; it lists each CDR3 protein once, without DNA. Reported are 5,000 to 6,500 distinct CDR3 sequences; the ten largest clones contain about 60%. J is TRBJ2-1 and V is TRBV7-7; no DNA is available, so the TRBD2 call from TCRdb remains unchecked. The sequence came from a man younger than 35 in good health. The material sequenced was blood T cells: a sorted CD56 or NKG2C T cell subset, CD4+ or CD8+ T cells, or bulk PBMC T cells (not recorded which). The CDR3: CASSQLAGNEQFF.